The present entry profiles one T cell receptor beta chain with its context. The entry originates in a study of regulatory T cells in long-lasting Graves disease. Study background: Those Graves' patients who were newly diagnosed had been on antithyroid drugs under 3 months.

CDR3-region Arm-PCR and iRepertoire HTBI primers produced the TCR beta libraries. TCRdb reprocessed the multiplex PCR reads with MiXCR, giving one entry per CDR3 protein. The table includes fewer than 550,000 distinct CDR3 sequences, about 16% detected once. The V and J ends lost 1 base and 5 bases, in that order; junction bases with no gene match: 6. CDR3 length: 14 amino acids. Germline CDR1 is SGHRS and CDR2 is YFSETQ. As to time point: newly diagnosed GD, antithyroid drugs for less than 3 months. PBMCs provided the RNA from which the TCR library was made. The same data also went into a second study, on T cells in Graves' hyperthyroidism and ophthalmopathy. That work states: With a duration under 2 months, the hyperthyroidism was newly diagnosed in patients aged 18 to 65.

The chain is built from TRBV5-1 and TRBJ2-7, with 7 bases matching TRBD1. The starting material was peripheral blood mononuclear cells (PBMCs), obtained at new diagnosis, from a patient treated with antithyroid drugs. The TCR sequence derives from a woman aged 35-65 years with Graves disease. The CDR3 is CASSLRGQEDEQYF. The CDR3 region has the DNA TGCGCCAGCAGCTTGAGGGGGCAGGAGGACGAGCAGTACTTC.